This T cell receptor (beta chain) originates from a study of blood T cell repertoires in COVID-19 (dated by TCRdb to 2018 to 2020). General notes on the study: Samples covering the acute and convalescent phases of COVID-19 were provided by collaborators in the United States, Italy and Spain. The material from the prospective study consisted of cDNA or gDNA derived from T cells, B-cell-depleted T cells, or PBMCs. The dataset comprised deeply sampled blood TCRbeta repertoires from subjects exposed to, actively infected with, or recovered from COVID-19. The repertoires were released in a freely available public database meant as a resource for research on the immune response to SARS-CoV-2. Samples were obtained from the ongoing ImmuneRACE study (first 160 participants) and from some 1,300 subjects provided by 6 global collaborators. Nearly every sample came with metadata listing a de-identified subject ID, COVID-19 status, age in years and sex. Where available, HLA class I and class II types were obtained from metadata supplied by the sample provider rather than from assay-based typing.

Study-wide findings and limitations: Clinical and demographic metadata were provided uncurated, with the amount varying by source and participant.

As concerns this clone: What this receptor recognizes is not known. Base qualities are not at hand, and no much larger clone is one base apart.

TCRbeta CDR3 regions were amplified from genomic DNA using the immunoSEQ Assay, a bias-controlled multiplex PCR. For the original study's pipeline: Within the assay, amplification of reference gene primers was used to estimate how many nucleated cells each sample contained. To quantify the absolute abundance of each unique TCRbeta CDR3 rearrangement, sequence reads were collapsed and filtered. Productive Simpson clonality was computed per sample as the square root of Simpson's diversity index over productive rearrangements. Drawn from immuneACCESS, this table holds only the in-frame rearrangements with V and J called that TCRdb kept. Clones are partly lost; checked studies trace under half to an unresolved V gene and leave the rest unexplained. V and J calls and clone size come straight from that table; D and trimming were deduced from the DNA. The sample table contains about 64,000 clones; only one count was recorded for approximately 83% of them. The ten largest clones take up more than 0.95% of the sample.

V is cut by 10 bases and J by 2 bases, and the space between the germline ends is 15 bases. CDR1 and CDR2, looked up from the germline V gene, are ENHRY and SYGVKD. The CDR3 holds 13 amino acids from the cysteine to the phenylalanine. CDR3 DNA only is kept here, 39 bases in frame from base 1. Collaborating institutions collected whole blood in K2EDTA tubes following their own protocols. For TCRbeta analysis, collaborators shipped samples as frozen whole blood, isolated PBMCs, or DNA extracted from either of those sample types. Sequencing was performed on peripheral blood. The source is a man in his forties with acute or convalescent COVID-19. In this chain, TRBV10-3 is recombined with TRBJ2-7; a weak D assignment points to TRBD1 (6 bases agree). The nucleotides read TGTGCCACCGAGACAGGCGCTACCTACGAGCAGTACTTC. This sequence encodes CATETGATYEQYF.